A single sample is the source of the 32 T cell receptor beta chains below, sequenced in a study of T cell changes during pregnancy in multiple sclerosis. Produced via immunoSEQ multiplex PCR; TCRdb's table is partial and in-frame only. The table shows 30,000 or so clones, with about 85% occurring only once. Specimen: CD8+ T cells from peripheral blood mononuclear cells, collected after pregnancy. All receptors derive from a female donor with multiple sclerosis, enrolled in a pregnancy study.

Written as DNA, the CDR3 is TGTGCCAGCAGCTTACTTCCACCGGAGGGCTACGAGCAGTACTTC. Translation: CASSLLPPEGYEQYF. This chain connects TRBV7-9 to TRBJ2-7; a weak D match, TRBD2 (6 bases). Germline values: CDR1 SEHNR, CDR2 FQNEAQ (reference sequence). The germline V and J ends were trimmed by 2 bases and 3 bases, with 14 bases remaining between them. The CDR3 extends over 15 amino acids. The complete variable domain, with remaining parts taken from reference TRBV7-9 and TRBJ2-7, reads DTGVSQNPRHKITKRGQNVTFRCDPISEHNRLYWYRQTLGQGPEFLTYFQNEAQLEKSRLLSDRFSAERPKGSFSTLEIQRTEQGDSAMYLCASSLLPPEGYEQYFGPGTRLTVT.

V and J are TRBV7-9 and TRBJ2-7, with TRBD2 as a possible D gene (5 bases). The CDR3 is 13 amino acids. V was clipped by 3 bases and J by 7 bases, with 13 bases between them. Germline lookup yields CDR1 SEHNR and CDR2 FQNEAQ (reference sequence). In DNA form, the CDR3 reads TGTGCCAGCAGCTTTATAGCCGCGGGTGAGCAGTACTTC. The encoded protein is CASSFIAAGEQYF.

The rearrangement uses TRBV28 and TRBJ1-3; possibly TRBD1 for D (5 bases). The CDR3 has 14 amino acids. Germline-derived CDR1 and CDR2 are MDHEN and SYDVKM. V lost 10 bases and J lost 1, with 14 bases in between. The CDR3 region has the DNA TGTGCCACCTCAGGGTTATGGTCTGGAAACACCATATATTTT. This sequence encodes CATSGLWSGNTIYF.

This chain joins TRBV4-1 and TRBJ1-2; possibly TRBD1 for D (6 bases). Germline V gene sequence: CDR1 MGHRA, CDR2 YSYEKL. This CDR3 contains 17 residues. The ends were cut back, 1 base at V and 8 bases at J, with 23 bases in the middle. CDR3 sequence reads: CASSQAVPRQDRSGYTF. CDR3 in DNA: TGCGCCAGCAGCCAAGCCGTCCCCCGACAGGACCGGTCGGGCTACACCTTC.

The chain is built from TRBV7-9 and TRBJ1-2; 8 bases line up with TRBD1. The V gene's germline CDR1 is SEHNR and CDR2 FQNEAQ (reference sequence). V trimming: 5 bases; J trimming: 8 bases; junction bases outside the gene matches: 7. The CDR3 spans 13 residues. DNA for the CDR3: TGTGCCAGCAGCATTGACAGGGGAGTGGGCTACACCTTC. Amino acids: CASSIDRGVGYTF.

The chain employs TRBV9 and TRBJ1-4, with D possibly being TRBD1 (5 bases). The CDR3 runs to 16 residues. Per the germline V gene, CDR1 is SGDLS and CDR2 is YYNGEE. The V and J ends lost 4 bases and 4 bases respectively, with 17 bases between them. The CDR3, as DNA: TGTGCCAGCAGCCCCTCTCAGACAGTTTTTAATGAAAAACTGTTTTTT. This translates into CASSPSQTVFNEKLFF.

The chain recombines TRBV11-2 with TRBJ1-1; tentative D call: TRBD1 (5 bases). V was trimmed by 0 bases and J by 6 bases, leaving 5 bases between them. Germline V gene data show CDR1 as SGHAT and CDR2 as FQNNGV. The CDR3 runs 12 residues. Written as DNA, the CDR3 is TGTGCCAGCAGCTTAGAGACAGCTGAAGCTTTCTTT. Translating it yields CASSLETAEAFF.

The chain joins TRBV13 to TRBJ2-3, with 12 bases aligning to TRBD1. The CDR3 loop spans 19 amino acids. Germline V lookup: CDR1 PRHDT, CDR2 FYEKMQ (reference sequence). V dropped 3 bases and J dropped 5; count of bases not matched to a gene: 15. In nucleotides, the CDR3 is TGTGCCAGCAGCTTCTTACCCAACTCCGGGACAGGGGGCAAAGATACGCAGTATTTT. Translating it yields CASSFLPNSGTGGKDTQYF. Complete variable domain (other parts from reference TRBV13 and TRBJ2-3): AAGVIQSPRHLIKEKRETATLKCYPIPRHDTVYWYQQGPGQDPQFLISFYEKMQSDKGSIPDRFSAQQFSDYHSELNMSSLELGDSALYFCASSFLPNSGTGGKDTQYFGPGTRLTVL.

The V call is TRBV28, the J call TRBJ1-2; D not resolved. The ends were cut back, 4 bases at V and 1 base at J, with 13 bases in the middle. Germline CDR1 and CDR2: MDHEN and SYDVKM. The CDR3 has 15 residues. Here the CDR3 reads CASSSPFEGNYGYTF. CDR3 DNA sequence: TGTGCCAGCAGTTCCCCCTTCGAGGGTAACTATGGCTACACCTTC.

This clone was found once. V is TRBV7-9 and J is TRBJ1-1, with 7 bases fitting TRBD1. Germline-derived CDR1 and CDR2 are SEHNR and FQNEAQ (reference sequence). Trimming took 3 bases from V and 6 from J; bases not matched to a gene: 7. CDR3 length: 14 amino acids. DNA for the CDR3: TGTGCCAGCAGCTTTGACAGGGAAGCTTCTGAAGCTTTCTTT. Its protein is CASSFDREASEAFF.

V is TRBV6-6 and J is TRBJ1-5; TRBD1 matches at 8 bases. V shed 7 bases, J shed 5 bases, and the junction held 7 bases outside the gene matches. CDR3 length: 14 amino acids. Germline CDR1 MNHNY, CDR2 SVGAGI (reference sequence). CDR3 protein: CASNPTGGDQPQHF. The DNA for the CDR3 is TGTGCCAGCAACCCAACAGGGGGAGATCAGCCCCAGCATTTT.

The CDR3 protein is CASSYLGGENTEAFF. The CDR3 nucleotides read TGTGCCAGCAGTTACCTCGGGGGGGAAAACACTGAAGCTTTCTTT. This sequence joins TRBV6-5 and TRBJ1-1, with a weak D call TRBD1 (5 bases). The V end was cut by 2 bases, the J end by 2 bases, with 12 bases between. CDR3 size: 15 residues. Germline CDR1 MNHEY, CDR2 SVGAGI.

Only one count was recorded for this clone. The chain links TRBV27 to TRBJ1-6; the D is unclear. This CDR3 is built from 15 residues. The germline gives CDR1 MNHEY, CDR2 SMNVEV (reference sequence). Trimming removed 6 bases at V and 7 bases at J, with 16 bases between. CDR3 bases: TGTGCCAGCAGGCCCGGGCGGGGAAGCAATTCACCCCTCCACTTT. Translated: CASRPGRGSNSPLHF.

The CDR3 coding sequence is TGTGCCAGCAGCCCGAACAAGGAGGCGAAAGAGGATAATTCACCCCTCCACTTT. This gives the protein CASSPNKEAKEDNSPLHF. V gene TRBV7-9 combines with J gene TRBJ1-6; D is undetermined. Trimming left V 5 bases short and J 5 bases short, with 22 bases between. CDR1 and CDR2 from the germline V gene are SEHNR and FQNEAQ (reference sequence). The CDR3 consists of 18 residues.

The J gene is TRBJ2-3, the V gene TRBV5-1, with a weak D call TRBD1 (6 bases). V lost 0 bases, J lost 3 bases, and 20 bases lay in between. The CDR3 is 18 amino acids. Germline-derived CDR1 and CDR2 are SGHRS and YFSETQ. The CDR3 protein is CASSLAVVGVRGTDTQYF. The CDR3 DNA reads as TGCGCCAGCAGCTTGGCCGTCGTCGGGGTTAGGGGGACAGATACGCAGTATTTT.

The V and J genes are TRBV9 and TRBJ2-5; weak D call: TRBD1 (5 bases). With the DNA end fitting TRBJ2-7 better, the J assignment may be wrong. CDR1 and CDR2 (germline): SGDLS, YYNGEE. The CDR3 has 13 amino acids. The CDR3 sequence: CASSEGQGYEQYF. CDR3 sequence (DNA): TGTGCCAGCAGCGAAGGGCAGGGTTACGAGCAGTACTTC.

The J gene is TRBJ1-5, the V gene TRBV6-5; D may be TRBD1 (5 bases). Germline V gene lookup returns CDR1 MNHEY and CDR2 SVGAGI. The V end lost 4 bases, the J end lost 3 bases, and 10 bases lay between the germline ends. The CDR3 runs to 14 residues. The CDR3 sequence: CASSSGWDNQPQHF. In nucleotides, the CDR3 is TGTGCCAGCAGTTCAGGGTGGGACAATCAGCCCCAGCATTTT.

The chain couples TRBV19 to TRBJ1-1, with TRBD1 as a possible D gene (5 bases). Between the trimmed V and J ends, which lost 6 bases and 3 bases, there was a span of 20 bases. In germline, CDR1 is LNHDA, CDR2 SQIVND (reference sequence). CDR3 length: 16 residues. The CDR3 DNA sequence: TGTGCCAGTAGCACCCCACAAAGGAAAGGGGACACTGAAGCTTTCTTT. Its translation is CASSTPQRKGDTEAFF. Filled out from reference TRBV19 and TRBJ1-1, the complete variable domain reads DGGITQSPKYLFRKEGQNVTLSCEQNLNHDAMYWYRQDPGQGLRLIYYSQIVNDFQKGDIAEGYSVSREKKESFPLTVTSAQKNPTAFYLCASSTPQRKGDTEAFFGQGTRLTVV.

The J gene is TRBJ2-7, the V gene TRBV5-6; perhaps TRBD2 as D (6 bases). Trimming took off 4 bases at V and 4 bases at J, with 18 bases between the two ends. Germline V lookup: CDR1 SGHDT, CDR2 YYEEEE. The CDR3 length is 15 residues. CDR3 sequence reads: CASSPISGEWYEQYF. The CDR3 DNA reads as TGTGCCAGCAGCCCGATTTCGGGGGAGTGGTACGAGCAGTACTTC.

The V and J genes are TRBV28 and TRBJ2-6, with 8 bases fitting TRBD1. Germline loops: CDR1 MDHEN, CDR2 SYDVKM. The CDR3 covers 15 residues. V trimming: 5 bases; J trimming: 2 bases; junction bases outside the gene matches: 2. The CDR3 DNA is TGTGCCAGCAGTGGACAGGGCCCTGGGGCCAACGTCCTGACTTTC. As protein: CASSGQGPGANVLTF.

This chain links TRBV2 with TRBJ2-1; TRBD2 matches 8 bases. The trim removed 1 base at V and 10 bases at J, leaving 6 bases unmatched. The germline CDR1 and CDR2 sequences are SNHLY and FYNNEI. The CDR3 extends over 14 amino acids. CDR3 loop: CASSEGTSSTEQFF. In nucleotides, the CDR3 is TGTGCCAGCAGTGAAGGGACTAGCTCGACGGAGCAGTTCTTC.

V usage is TRBV5-6 and J usage is TRBJ2-1, with 9 bases that match TRBD2. The V segment lost 0 bases and the J segment 6 bases; nucleotides outside the gene matches: 4. Per germline, CDR1 SGHDT and CDR2 YYEEEE. The CDR3 has 15 residues. As DNA, the CDR3 is TGTGCCAGCAGCTTGGCTCTAGCGGGGCTCAATGAGCAGTTCTTC. Encoded protein: CASSLALAGLNEQFF.

The sample holds a few counts of this clone. The V call is TRBV2, the J call TRBJ1-6, with a possible D match to TRBD1 (6 bases). V lost 6 bases and J lost 9, with 18 bases in between. Germline-derived CDR1 and CDR2 are SNHLY and FYNNEI. The CDR3 spans 15 residues. The CDR3 loop is CASRVTGTYGSPLHF. CDR3 sequence (DNA): TGTGCCAGCAGAGTCACCGGGACATACGGTTCACCCCTCCACTTT.

The V call is TRBV9, the J call TRBJ2-7, with D hard to call. The CDR3 is 13 residues long. CDR1 is SGDLS and CDR2 is YYNGEE in the germline V gene. V gave up 1 base and J gave up 2 bases, with 7 bases separating them. CDR3 in amino acids: CASSVSPAYEQYF. CDR3 nucleotide sequence: TGTGCCAGCAGCGTATCCCCCGCCTACGAGCAGTACTTC.

The chain uses TRBV18 and TRBJ1-5; TRBD1 is a possible D gene (5 bases). The CDR3 runs 15 residues. Trimming left V 3 bases short and J 4 bases short, with 13 bases between. Germline V gene sequence: CDR1 KGHSH, CDR2 LQKENI. CDR3 residues: CASSPTWGENQPQHF. CDR3 nucleotide sequence: TGTGCCAGCTCACCGACGTGGGGGGAAAATCAGCCCCAGCATTTT.

The chain recombines TRBV6-1 with TRBJ1-6; D is ambiguous. The V gene's germline CDR1 is MNHNS and CDR2 SASEGT. CDR3 length equals 13 residues. Trimming cost V 8 bases and J 7 bases, with 12 bases left between them. The DNA for the CDR3 is TGTGCCAGCGCACCGCTACTCAATTCACCCCTCCACTTT. Its translation: CASAPLLNSPLHF.

The rearrangement joins TRBV11-2 to TRBJ2-7; D gene uncertain. The CDR3 loop spans 16 amino acids. The germline gives CDR1 SGHAT, CDR2 FQNNGV. V was pared by 4 bases and J by 2 bases, with 18 bases between. Here the CDR3 reads CASSSLGRPAPYEQYF. In DNA form, the CDR3 reads TGTGCCAGCAGCTCCCTCGGCAGGCCCGCGCCCTACGAGCAGTACTTC. The whole variable domain, filled in from reference TRBV11-2 and TRBJ2-7, reads EAGVAQSPRYKIIEKRQSVAFWCNPISGHATLYWYQQILGQGPKLLIQFQNNGVVDDSQLPKDRFSAERLKGVDSTLKIQPAKLEDSAVYLCASSSLGRPAPYEQYFGPGTRLTVT.

The CDR3 loop is CASSQGQGYEQYF. For the CDR3, the DNA is TGTGCCAGCAGCCAGGGACAGGGGTACGAGCAGTACTTC. The V call is TRBV9, the J call TRBJ2-7; 10 nucleotides agree with TRBD1. This CDR3 has 13 amino acids. Germline V gene sequence: CDR1 SGDLS, CDR2 YYNGEE. The trim removed 4 bases at V and 4 bases at J, leaving 2 bases unmatched. Filled out from reference TRBV9 and TRBJ2-7, the complete variable domain reads DSGVTQTPKHLITATGQRVTLRCSPRSGDLSVYWYQQSLDQGLQFLIQYYNGEERAKGNILERFSAQQFPDLHSELNLSSLELGDSALYFCASSQGQGYEQYFGPGTRLTVT.

This rearrangement joins TRBV19 to TRBJ2-2; D uncertain. V was pared by 2 bases and J by 6 bases, with 10 bases between. Germline V gives CDR1 LNHDA, CDR2 SQIVND (reference sequence). The CDR3 is made up of 14 amino acids. The CDR3 sequence is CASSIPREAGELFF. CDR3 bases: TGTGCCAGTAGTATACCACGAGAGGCCGGGGAGCTGTTTTTT.

The V call is TRBV11-1, the J call TRBJ2-7; 8 bases map to TRBD1. Germline CDR1 and CDR2: SGHAT and FQDESV (reference sequence). The CDR3 loop spans 17 amino acids. V lost 4 bases and J lost 2; bases outside the gene matches: 13. CDR3 bases: TGTGCCAGCAGCTCATACCCGATCGAGACAGGGGCCTACGAGCAGTACTTC. Translating gives CASSSYPIETGAYEQYF.

This clone is labeled large. The chain is built from TRBV6-1 and TRBJ2-7, with TRBD1 matching 12 bases. Germline V gives CDR1 MNHNS, CDR2 SASEGT. This CDR3 region has 14 residues. The V and J ends lost 3 bases and 4 bases, in that order; junction bases with no gene match: 1. The CDR3 loop reads CASSEGQGAYEQYF. The CDR3 nucleotides are TGTGCCAGCAGTGAGGGACAGGGGGCGTACGAGCAGTACTTC.

The chain employs TRBV28 and TRBJ1-1, with 7 bases matching TRBD1. Germline CDR1 MDHEN, CDR2 SYDVKM. This CDR3 has 14 residues. Losses at the gene ends were 6 bases for V and 4 bases for J; bases not matched to a gene: 8. The CDR3 sequence: CASSLGQVSTEAFF. In DNA form, the CDR3 reads TGTGCCAGCAGCCTCGGACAGGTTAGCACTGAAGCTTTCTTT.